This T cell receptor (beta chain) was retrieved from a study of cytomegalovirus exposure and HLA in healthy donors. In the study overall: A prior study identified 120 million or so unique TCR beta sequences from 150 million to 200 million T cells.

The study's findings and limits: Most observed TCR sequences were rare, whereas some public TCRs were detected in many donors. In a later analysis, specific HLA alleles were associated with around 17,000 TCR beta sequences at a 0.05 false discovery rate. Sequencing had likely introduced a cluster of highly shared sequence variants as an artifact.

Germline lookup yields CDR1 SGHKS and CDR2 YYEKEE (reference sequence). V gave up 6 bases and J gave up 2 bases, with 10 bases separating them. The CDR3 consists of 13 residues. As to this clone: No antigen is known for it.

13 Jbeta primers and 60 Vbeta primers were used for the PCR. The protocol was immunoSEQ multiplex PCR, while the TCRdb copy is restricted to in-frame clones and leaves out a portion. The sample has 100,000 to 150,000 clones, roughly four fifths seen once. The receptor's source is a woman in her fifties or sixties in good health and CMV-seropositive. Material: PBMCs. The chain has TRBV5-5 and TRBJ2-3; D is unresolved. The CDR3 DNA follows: TGTGCCAGCAACCGTAGCCCCACAGATACGCAGTATTTT. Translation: CASNRSPTDTQYF.